Listed here is a single TCR beta chain. The source of the sample is a study of T cells in pancreatic ductal adenocarcinoma. Produced via immunoSEQ multiplex PCR; TCRdb's table is partial and in-frame only. In the table there are 15,000 to 20,000 clones, 88% of which are singletons. Surgery without prior neoadjuvant therapy was the treatment of the selected pancreatic ductal adenocarcinoma patients. The CDR3 has 13 residues. V lost 2 bases, J lost 2 bases, and 6 bases lay in between. Germline CDR1 SGHVS, CDR2 FQNEAQ. This sequence was found in a human donor with pancreatic ductal adenocarcinoma. The chain employs TRBV7-8 and TRBJ2-5; D uncertain. Sequencing input: PBMCs. The CDR3 nucleotides are TGTGCCAGCAGCTTACCCAGGCAAGAGACCCAGTACTTC. Protein: CASSLPRQETQYF.